This T cell receptor beta chain was identified in a study of T cell repertoires in cytomegalovirus infection. Study summary: Indicated by public TCR beta signatures were CMV infection and matching HLA type.

Study-wide points: Of the TCR beta families, the public ones yielded a cumulative frequency that identified carriers of CMV plus the relevant HLA. The study found HLA-C-restricted CMV-specific TCR beta clonotypes dominating the ex vivo response.

Points on this clonotype: The antigen is not known.

CDR3 length: 14 residues. V shed 3 bases, J shed 6 bases, and the junction held 6 bases outside the gene matches. Germline CDR1 SGHDN, CDR2 FVKESK. TCRdb ran MiXCR on the reads and lists one entry per CDR3 protein. The sample records some 170,000 distinct CDR3 sequences, 15% to 20% being singletons. This TCR came from a human donor in good health (CMV status not recorded). Some clones in this sample may be carry-over from other donors' samples. Sequencing input: CD8+ T cells from PBMCs. The chain combines TRBV14 with TRBJ2-7, with 9 nucleotides matching TRBD1. As DNA, the CDR3 is TGTGCCAGCAGCCAGTGGACAGGGGCAGTCGAGCAGTACTTC. Its protein product is CASSQWTGAVEQYF.